This T cell receptor beta chain was found in a study of tumour-infiltrating T cells in Burkitt lymphoma. Produced via immunoSEQ multiplex PCR; TCRdb's table is partial and in-frame only. Among roughly 15,000 clones listed, 75% were seen once. CDR1 is LNHDA, CDR2 SQIVND, per germline (reference sequence). The CDR3 has 13 residues. Trimming took 1 base from V and 3 from J, leaving 7 bases between them. The rearrangement uses TRBV19 and TRBJ2-7; D remains unclear. Sequenced material: tumor tissue. The receptor's source is a human donor with diffuse large B-cell lymphoma. In nucleotides, the CDR3 is TGTGCCAGTAGTATAGCGGGTAACTACGAGCAGTACTTC. Translated: CASSIAGNYEQYF.